These 25 T cell receptor beta chains came from one sample sequenced in a study of blood T cells in healthy people across ages. It was with a sample-barcoded 5' primer and a J-beta primer mix that a second PCR of about 7 to 12 cycles was run. TCRdb recomputed calls from the 5' RACE reads with MiXCR, one row per CDR3 protein. The data contain around 800,000 distinct CDR3 sequences, approximately 44% of them seen just once; the ten biggest clones take up nearly 20%. The specimen sequenced was blood. Receptors originate from a man aged 55 to 70 in good health.

The chain carries TRBV2 and TRBJ1-1; TRBD1 aligns across 7 bases. V dropped 5 bases and J dropped 1; count of bases not matched to a gene: 4. The CDR3 has 14 residues. The germline V gene encodes CDR1 SNHLY and CDR2 FYNNEI. CDR3 loop: CASSQTGQNTEAFF. CDR3 nucleotide sequence: TGTGCCAGCAGTCAGACAGGGCAGAACACTGAAGCTTTCTTT.

This clonotype was detected only once. CDR3 nucleotides: TGTGCCAGCAAGGAGGCAGGGCACATGAACACTGAAGCTTTCTTT. It specifies CASKEAGHMNTEAFF. The rearrangement uses TRBV6-2 or TRBV6-3 and TRBJ1-1; a possible D gene is TRBD1 (5 bases). Germline V lookup: CDR1 MNHEY, CDR2 SVGEGT. The CDR3 is made up of 15 amino acids. The V end lost 7 bases, the J end lost 0 bases, and 15 bases lay between the germline ends.

This clonotype was seen more than once but under ten times. The rearrangement joins TRBV20-1 to TRBJ2-3; weak D call: TRBD2 (6 bases). Germline CDR1 and CDR2: DFQATT and SNEGSKA (reference sequence). The CDR3 sequence is 14 residues long. V lost 4 bases to trimming and J lost 0 bases, with 11 bases between them. The CDR3 nucleotides are TGCAGTGCTACAGGACTAACCAGCACAGATACGCAGTATTTT. It codes for CSATGLTSTDTQYF.

This clonotype was observed a few times. J is TRBJ2-7 and V is TRBV18; D is perhaps TRBD1 (6 bases). The CDR3 sequence is 16 residues long. V lost 0 bases and J lost 0, with 12 bases in between. Germline loops: CDR1 KGHSH, CDR2 LQKENI. Here the CDR3 DNA reads TGTGCCAGCTCACCACCTGGAGACAGGCCCTCCTACGAGCAGTACTTC. As protein: CASSPPGDRPSYEQYF.

This clonotype turned up a few times. The chain combines TRBV4-3 with TRBJ2-1; D not certain. The CDR3 consists of 17 residues. Germline CDR1 is LGHNA and CDR2 is YSLEER. V dropped 0 bases and J dropped 0 bases, with 12 bases sitting between them. The CDR3 reads CASSQDAVWSSYNEQFF. The CDR3, as DNA: TGCGCCAGCAGCCAAGATGCGGTCTGGAGCTCCTACAATGAGCAGTTCTTC.

The chain carries TRBV7-2 and TRBJ2-1; TRBD2 matches at 14 bases. This CDR3 has 15 residues. The germline gives CDR1 SGHTA, CDR2 FQGNSA. After removal of 4 bases from V and 10 bases from J, the junction contained 6 bases not matched to a gene. The CDR3 region is CASSSTSGGALEQFF. The CDR3, as DNA: TGTGCCAGCAGCTCGACTAGCGGGGGGGCATTGGAGCAGTTCTTC.

This clonotype was observed a handful of times. A much more abundant neighbour one base away suggests this may be a read error. CDR3 nucleotide sequence: TGTGCCAGCAGATCCACGGCAGATACGCAGTATTTT. Encoded protein: CASRSTADTQYF. V usage is TRBV7-6 and J usage is TRBJ2-3; D unresolved. Trimming took off 6 bases at V and 4 bases at J, with 8 bases between the two ends. The CDR3 is 12 residues long. The germline V gene has CDR1 SGHVS and CDR2 FNYEAQ.

This clonotype appeared once. The rearrangement links TRBV4-1 to TRBJ2-1, with TRBD1 matching over 7 bases. The CDR3 totals 18 residues. Germline CDR1 reads MGHRA; CDR2 reads YSYEKL. The V gene end was trimmed by 1 base and the J gene end by 3 bases; junction bases not matched to a gene: 12. CDR3 bases: TGCGCCAGCAGCCAAGTGATAGGGCAGGGGGATCTCTACAATGAGCAGTTCTTC. Translation: CASSQVIGQGDLYNEQFF.

This clonotype was counted once. The V and J genes are TRBV7-2 and TRBJ2-7, with 14 bases matching TRBD2. The CDR3 extends over 16 amino acids. V was pared by 4 bases and J by 2 bases, with 4 bases of the junction left unmatched. Germline CDR1 and CDR2: SGHTA and FQGNSA. The CDR3 spells CASSWKTSGGAYEQYF. CDR3 nucleotide sequence: TGTGCCAGCAGCTGGAAGACTAGCGGGGGGGCCTACGAGCAGTACTTC.

This chain connects TRBV5-1 to TRBJ1-1; possibly TRBD1 for D (5 bases). V shed 2 bases and J shed 0 bases, with 14 bases lying between them. The CDR3 has 16 residues. CDR1 is SGHRS and CDR2 is YFSETQ in the germline V gene. CDR3 amino acids: CASSLLQVNMNTEAFF. CDR3 DNA sequence: TGCGCCAGCAGCTTACTACAGGTTAACATGAACACTGAAGCTTTCTTT.

The gene calls are TRBV20-1 and TRBJ2-3, with D possibly matching TRBD2 (6 bases). The CDR3 loop spans 14 amino acids. The V end was cut by 2 bases, the J end by 3 bases, with 12 bases between. In germline, CDR1 is DFQATT, CDR2 SNEGSKA (reference sequence). CDR3 residues: CSARPSGLTDTQYF. The CDR3, as DNA: TGCAGTGCTAGACCCAGCGGGCTAACAGATACGCAGTATTTT.

CDR3 sequence reads: CASSVGGYPSGEQYF. In DNA, the CDR3 is TGTGCCAGCAGCGTAGGCGGTTACCCCTCTGGCGAGCAGTACTTC. The chain employs TRBV9 and TRBJ2-7, with D unresolved. The CDR3 totals 15 residues. The ends were cut back, 0 bases at V and 6 bases at J, with 16 bases in the middle. Germline lookup yields CDR1 SGDLS and CDR2 YYNGEE.

In this sample, this clonotype turned up a few times. The chain combines TRBV6-2 or TRBV6-3 with TRBJ1-5; maybe TRBD1 (5 bases). V dropped 6 bases and J dropped 6 bases, with 15 bases sitting between them. Per germline, CDR1 MNHEY and CDR2 SVGEGT. The CDR3 runs 14 residues. CDR3: CASSGGGTTQPQHF. The CDR3 bases are TGTGCCAGCAGCGGTGGGGGAACGACTCAGCCCCAGCATTTT.

This clonotype was seen a few times. This sequence joins TRBV6-2 or TRBV6-3 and TRBJ1-5; a possible D gene is TRBD1 (6 bases). The V gene lost 1 base and the J gene lost 5 bases, with 15 bases spanning the gap. This CDR3 contains 16 residues. Per the germline V gene, CDR1 is MNHEY and CDR2 is SVGEGT. The DNA for the CDR3 is TGTGCCAGCAGTTACTGGGCCAGGGGAGGAGATCAGCCCCAGCATTTT. This sequence encodes CASSYWARGGDQPQHF.

V gene TRBV18 combines with J gene TRBJ2-1; 10 bases fit TRBD2. Germline lookup yields CDR1 KGHSH and CDR2 LQKENI. CDR3 length: 15 residues. Trimming took 6 bases from V and 9 from J; bases not matched to a gene: 11. This CDR3 is CASSPQRGGQGEQFF. In DNA, the CDR3 is TGTGCCAGCTCCCCCCAGCGGGGGGGCCAAGGTGAGCAGTTCTTC.

The chain joins TRBV14 to TRBJ1-6; no definite D call. Looked up from germline, CDR1 is SGHDN and CDR2 is FVKESK. The V gene lost 4 bases and the J gene lost 9 bases, with 16 bases spanning the gap. The CDR3 loop spans 15 amino acids. The CDR3 DNA reads as TGTGCCAGCAGCCGAGACGAGGGTCGAGGTTCACCCCTCCACTTT. It is translated as CASSRDEGRGSPLHF. Full variable domain (remainder filled in from reference TRBV14 and TRBJ1-6): EAGVTQFPSHSVIEKGQTVTLRCDPISGHDNLYWYRRVMGKEIKFLLHFVKESKQDESGMPNNRFLAERTGGTYSTLKVQPAELEDSGVYFCASSRDEGRGSPLHFGNGTRLTVT.

The rearrangement links TRBV7-2 to TRBJ1-1, with D perhaps TRBD1 (6 bases). CDR1 and CDR2 (germline): SGHTA, FQGNSA. This CDR3 is built from 14 residues. Trimming stripped 0 bases from V and 10 bases from J, with 15 bases between. This CDR3 reads CASSLAGAVGRAFF. CDR3 sequence (DNA): TGTGCCAGCAGCTTAGCGGGGGCTGTCGGGCGAGCTTTCTTT.

The J gene is TRBJ1-3, the V gene TRBV7-2, with D possibly TRBD1 on 5 matching bases. Germline V gene data show CDR1 as SGHTA and CDR2 as FQGNSA. V was clipped by 0 bases and J by 2 bases, with 11 bases between them. The CDR3 totals 16 residues. The DNA of the CDR3 is TGTGCCAGCAGCTTAGCCGGAGGGGCAGCTGGAAACACCATATATTTT. Encoded protein: CASSLAGGAAGNTIYF.

The J gene is TRBJ2-1, the V gene TRBV11-2, with TRBD2 as a possible D gene (6 bases). The CDR3 runs to 15 residues. The ends were cut back, 4 bases at V and 6 bases at J, with 16 bases in the middle. Germline CDR1 and CDR2: SGHAT and FQNNGV. The CDR3 DNA is TGTGCCAGCAGCTCAGCACTAGCACCCGGCAATGAGCAGTTCTTC. It yields the protein CASSSALAPGNEQFF.

The chain links TRBV5-4 to TRBJ2-5, with TRBD2 as a possible D gene (6 bases). V shed 2 bases and J shed 11 bases, with 19 bases lying between them. Germline V gives CDR1 SGHNT, CDR2 YYREEE (reference sequence). The CDR3 spans 14 residues. The CDR3 bases are TGTGCCAGCAGCTTCCTCGGGGGTAACAATGAGCAGTACTTC. Translation gives CASSFLGGNNEQYF.

This chain uses TRBV5-1 with TRBJ2-7, with D perhaps assigned TRBD1 or TRBD2 (5 bases each). CDR1 is SGHRS and CDR2 is YFSETQ in the germline V gene. This CDR3 spans 15 amino acids. Trimming cost V 0 bases and J 0 bases, with 10 bases left between them. The CDR3 sequence: CASSLGDGSSYEQYF. The CDR3 DNA is TGCGCCAGCAGCTTGGGGGACGGAAGCTCCTACGAGCAGTACTTC.

This chain uses TRBV2 with TRBJ1-2; 9 bases align to TRBD1. The CDR3 has 13 amino acids. V was pared by 10 bases and J by 2 bases, with 5 bases of the junction left unmatched. CDR1 is SNHLY, CDR2 FYNNEI, per germline. CDR3 DNA: TGTGCCACCAGGGACAGGGCCAACTATGGCTACACCTTC. Protein: CATRDRANYGYTF.

This clonotype has only a few counts. This chain joins TRBV5-8 and TRBJ2-1, with TRBD1 identical over 9 bases. Germline CDR1 SGHTS, CDR2 YDEGEE. This CDR3 has 15 residues. J gave up 2 bases and V 6 bases, and 6 bases lay outside the gene matches. In nucleotides, the CDR3 is TGTGCCAGCAACAACAGGGGGCCGACCTACAATGAGCAGTTCTTC. Protein: CASNNRGPTYNEQFF.

This clonotype showed up just a few times. The chain joins TRBV7-9 to TRBJ2-1, with D perhaps TRBD2 (6 bases). Trimming stripped 4 bases from V and 8 bases from J, with 21 bases between. CDR1 and CDR2 from the germline V gene are SEHNR and FQNEAQ (reference sequence). This CDR3 spans 16 amino acids. DNA for the CDR3: TGTGCCAGCAGCTCACATTCGCGACTAGGGGCACATGAGCAGTTCTTC. Its protein is CASSSHSRLGAHEQFF.

At least ten counts were recorded for this clonotype. V gene TRBV30 combines with J gene TRBJ2-7; D may correspond to TRBD1 or TRBD2 (5 bases each). Trimming removed 4 bases from V and 5 bases from J, with 12 bases in between. The CDR3 has 12 residues. CDR1 and CDR2 (germline): GTSNPN, SVGIG (reference sequence). The CDR3 is CAWTGPRNEQYF. The CDR3 nucleotides are TGTGCCTGGACGGGGCCAAGGAACGAGCAGTACTTC.